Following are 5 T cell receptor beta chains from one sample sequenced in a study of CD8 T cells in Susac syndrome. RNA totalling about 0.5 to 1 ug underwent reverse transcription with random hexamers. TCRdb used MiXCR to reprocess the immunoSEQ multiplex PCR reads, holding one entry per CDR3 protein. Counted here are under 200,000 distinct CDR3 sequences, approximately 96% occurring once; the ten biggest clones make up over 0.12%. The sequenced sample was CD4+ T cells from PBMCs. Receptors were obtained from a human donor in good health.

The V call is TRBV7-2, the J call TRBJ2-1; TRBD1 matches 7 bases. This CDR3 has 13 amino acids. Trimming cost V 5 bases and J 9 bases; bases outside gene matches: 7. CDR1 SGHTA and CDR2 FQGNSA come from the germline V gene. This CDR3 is CASSTRQGGEQFF. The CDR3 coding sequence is TGTGCCAGCAGCACGAGACAGGGCGGTGAGCAGTTCTTC.

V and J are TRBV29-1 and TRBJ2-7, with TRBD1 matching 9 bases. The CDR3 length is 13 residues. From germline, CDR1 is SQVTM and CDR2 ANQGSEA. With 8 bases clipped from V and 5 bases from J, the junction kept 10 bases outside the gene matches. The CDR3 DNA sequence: TGCAGCTTCACCGGGACAGGGCTCGACGAGCAGTACTTC. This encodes CSFTGTGLDEQYF.

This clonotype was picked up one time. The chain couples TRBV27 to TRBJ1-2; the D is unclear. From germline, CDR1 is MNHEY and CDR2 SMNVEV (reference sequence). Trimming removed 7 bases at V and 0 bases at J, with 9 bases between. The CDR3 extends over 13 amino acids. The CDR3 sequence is CASTNHPNYGYTF. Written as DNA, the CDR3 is TGTGCCAGCACAAATCACCCTAACTATGGCTACACCTTC.

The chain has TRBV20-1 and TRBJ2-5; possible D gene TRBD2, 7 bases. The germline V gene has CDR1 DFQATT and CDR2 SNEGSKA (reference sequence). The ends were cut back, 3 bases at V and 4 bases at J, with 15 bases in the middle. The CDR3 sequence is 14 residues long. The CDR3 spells CSASRSGGAETQYF. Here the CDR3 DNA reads TGCAGTGCTAGTCGGTCGGGGGGCGCAGAGACCCAGTACTTC.

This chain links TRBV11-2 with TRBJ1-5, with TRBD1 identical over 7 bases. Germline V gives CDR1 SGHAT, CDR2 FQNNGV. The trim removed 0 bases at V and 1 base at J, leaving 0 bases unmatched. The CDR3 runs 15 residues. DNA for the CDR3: TGTGCCAGCAGCTTAGAACAGGGGAGCAATCAGCCCCAGCATTTT. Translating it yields CASSLEQGSNQPQHF.